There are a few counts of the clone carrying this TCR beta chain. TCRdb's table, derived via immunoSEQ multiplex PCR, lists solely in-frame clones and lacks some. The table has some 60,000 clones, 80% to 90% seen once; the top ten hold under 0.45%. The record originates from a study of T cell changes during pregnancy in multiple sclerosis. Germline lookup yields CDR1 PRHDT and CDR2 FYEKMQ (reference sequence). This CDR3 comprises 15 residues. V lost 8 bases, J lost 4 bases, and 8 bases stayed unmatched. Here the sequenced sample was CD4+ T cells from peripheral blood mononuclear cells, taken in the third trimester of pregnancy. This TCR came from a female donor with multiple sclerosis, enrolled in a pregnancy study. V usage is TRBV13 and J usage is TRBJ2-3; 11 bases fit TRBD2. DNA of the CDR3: TGTGCCAGCTCTACACTAGCGGGGGAGCCAGATACGCAGTATTTT. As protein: CASSTLAGEPDTQYF. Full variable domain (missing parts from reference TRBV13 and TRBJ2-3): AAGVIQSPRHLIKEKRETATLKCYPIPRHDTVYWYQQGPGQDPQFLISFYEKMQSDKGSIPDRFSAQQFSDYHSELNMSSLELGDSALYFCASSTLAGEPDTQYFGPGTRLTVL.